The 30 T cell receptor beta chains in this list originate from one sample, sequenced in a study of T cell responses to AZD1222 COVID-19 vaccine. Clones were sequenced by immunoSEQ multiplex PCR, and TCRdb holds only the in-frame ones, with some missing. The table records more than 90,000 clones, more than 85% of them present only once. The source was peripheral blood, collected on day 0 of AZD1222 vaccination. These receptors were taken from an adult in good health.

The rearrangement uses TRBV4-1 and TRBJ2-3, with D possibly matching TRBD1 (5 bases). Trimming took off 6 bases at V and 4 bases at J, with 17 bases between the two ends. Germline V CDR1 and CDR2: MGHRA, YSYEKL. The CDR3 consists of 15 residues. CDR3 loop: CASRTPGKFPDTQYF. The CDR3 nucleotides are TGCGCCAGCAGAACCCCAGGGAAATTCCCAGATACGCAGTATTTT.

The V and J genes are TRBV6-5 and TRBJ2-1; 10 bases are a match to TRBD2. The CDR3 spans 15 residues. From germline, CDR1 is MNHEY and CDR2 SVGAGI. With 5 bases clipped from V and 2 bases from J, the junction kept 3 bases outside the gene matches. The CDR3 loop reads CASSRSGRAYNEQFF. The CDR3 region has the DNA TGTGCCAGCAGTCGGAGCGGGAGGGCCTACAATGAGCAGTTCTTC.

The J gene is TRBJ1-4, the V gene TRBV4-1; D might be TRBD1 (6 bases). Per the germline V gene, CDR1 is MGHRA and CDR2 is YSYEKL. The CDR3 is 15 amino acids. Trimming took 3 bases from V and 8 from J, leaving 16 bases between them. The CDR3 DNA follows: TGCGCCAGCAGCCAGAGGGCAGGGGTGAACGAAAAACTGTTTTTT. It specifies CASSQRAGVNEKLFF.

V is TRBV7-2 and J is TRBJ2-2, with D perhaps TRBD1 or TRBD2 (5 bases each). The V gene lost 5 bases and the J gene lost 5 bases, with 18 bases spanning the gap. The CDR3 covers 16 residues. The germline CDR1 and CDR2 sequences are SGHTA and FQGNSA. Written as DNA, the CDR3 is TGTGCCAGCAGCCCGCAGACCGGGACCGGGACCGGGGAGCTGTTTTTT. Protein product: CASSPQTGTGTGELFF.

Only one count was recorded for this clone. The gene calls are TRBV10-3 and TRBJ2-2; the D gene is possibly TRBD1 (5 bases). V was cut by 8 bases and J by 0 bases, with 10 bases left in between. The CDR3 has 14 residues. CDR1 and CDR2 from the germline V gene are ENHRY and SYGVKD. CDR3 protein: CAIGKGTNTGELFF. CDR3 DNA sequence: TGTGCCATCGGAAAGGGGACGAACACCGGGGAGCTGTTTTTT.

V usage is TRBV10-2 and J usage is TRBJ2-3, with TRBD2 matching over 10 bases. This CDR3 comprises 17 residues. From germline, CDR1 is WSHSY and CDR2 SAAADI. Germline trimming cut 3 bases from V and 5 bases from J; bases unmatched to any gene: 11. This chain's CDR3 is CASSEGAGGSQGDTQYF. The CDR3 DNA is TGCGCCAGCAGTGAAGGAGCGGGAGGGTCCCAGGGAGATACGCAGTATTTT.

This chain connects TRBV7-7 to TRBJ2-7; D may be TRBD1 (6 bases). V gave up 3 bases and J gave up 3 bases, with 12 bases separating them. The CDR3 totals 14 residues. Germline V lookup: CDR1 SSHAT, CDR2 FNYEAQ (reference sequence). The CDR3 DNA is TGTGCCAGCAGCTTCGCCGAGGGGGACTACGAGCAGTACTTC. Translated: CASSFAEGDYEQYF.

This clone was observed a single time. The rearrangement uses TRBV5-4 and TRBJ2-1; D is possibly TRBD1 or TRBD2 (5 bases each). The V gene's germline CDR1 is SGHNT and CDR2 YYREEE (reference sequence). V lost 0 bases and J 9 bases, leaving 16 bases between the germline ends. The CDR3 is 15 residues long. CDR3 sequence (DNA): TGTGCCAGCAGCTTGGCCTGGGACCAACGGGGTGAGCAGTTCTTC. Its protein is CASSLAWDQRGEQFF. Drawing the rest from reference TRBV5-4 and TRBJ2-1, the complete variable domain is ETGVTQSPTHLIKTRGQQVTLRCSSQSGHNTVSWYQQALGQGPQFIFQYYREEENGRGNFPPRFSGLQFPNYSSELNVNALELDDSALYLCASSLAWDQRGEQFFGPGTRLTVL.

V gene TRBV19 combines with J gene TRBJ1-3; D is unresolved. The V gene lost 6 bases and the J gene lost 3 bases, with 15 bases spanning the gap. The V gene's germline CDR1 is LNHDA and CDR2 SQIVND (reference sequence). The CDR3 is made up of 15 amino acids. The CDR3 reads CASSTQWIGGNTIYF. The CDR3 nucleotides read TGTGCCAGTAGCACACAGTGGATAGGTGGAAACACCATATATTTT.

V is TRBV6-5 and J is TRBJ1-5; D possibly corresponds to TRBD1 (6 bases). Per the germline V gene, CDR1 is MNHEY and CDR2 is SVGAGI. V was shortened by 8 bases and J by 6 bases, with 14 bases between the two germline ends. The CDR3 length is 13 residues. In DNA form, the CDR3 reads TGTGCCAGCTCCGGGACCAGGGGTCAGCCCCAGCATTTT. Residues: CASSGTRGQPQHF.

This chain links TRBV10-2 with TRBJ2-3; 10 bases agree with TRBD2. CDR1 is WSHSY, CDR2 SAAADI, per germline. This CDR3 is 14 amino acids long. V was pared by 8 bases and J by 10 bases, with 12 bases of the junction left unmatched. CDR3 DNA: TGCGCCAGCGCTAGCGGGAGCCAGTCCTACGCGCAGTATTTT. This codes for CASASGSQSYAQYF.

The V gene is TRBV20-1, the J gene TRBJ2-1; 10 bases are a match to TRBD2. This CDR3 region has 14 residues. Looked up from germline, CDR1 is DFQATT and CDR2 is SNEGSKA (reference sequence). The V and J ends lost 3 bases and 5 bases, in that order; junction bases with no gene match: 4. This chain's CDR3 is CSASGGLADNEQFF. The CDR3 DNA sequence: TGCAGTGCTAGTGGAGGACTAGCGGACAATGAGCAGTTCTTC.

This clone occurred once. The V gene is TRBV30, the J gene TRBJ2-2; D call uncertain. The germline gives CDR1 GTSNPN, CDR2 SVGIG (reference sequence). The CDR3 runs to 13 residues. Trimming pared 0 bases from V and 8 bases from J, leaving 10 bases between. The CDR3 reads CAWSVPGWGELFF. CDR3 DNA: TGTGCCTGGAGTGTACCGGGCTGGGGGGAGCTGTTTTTT.

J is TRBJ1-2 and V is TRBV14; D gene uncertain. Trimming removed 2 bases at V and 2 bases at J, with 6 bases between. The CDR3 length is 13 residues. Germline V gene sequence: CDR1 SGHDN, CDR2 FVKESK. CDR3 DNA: TGTGCCAGCAGCCAACCAAGAAACTATGGCTACACCTTC. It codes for CASSQPRNYGYTF.

The CDR3 sequence: CASSQVDRQEEQYF. In DNA, the CDR3 is TGCGCCAGCAGCCAAGTGGACAGGCAGGAGGAGCAGTACTTC. The chain combines TRBV4-1 with TRBJ2-7, with TRBD1 identical over 7 bases. The CDR3 has 14 residues. Trimming removed 1 base from V and 7 bases from J; junction bases left unmatched: 7. Germline V gives CDR1 MGHRA, CDR2 YSYEKL.

The CDR3 nucleotides are TGTGCCAGTAGTATTCAACCGCGCCAGCCCCAGCATTTT. Translating gives CASSIQPRQPQHF. The rearrangement links TRBV19 to TRBJ1-5; no definite D call. The CDR3 runs 13 residues. Germline CDR1 and CDR2: LNHDA and SQIVND (reference sequence). The germline V and J ends were trimmed by 3 bases and 7 bases, with 10 bases remaining between them.

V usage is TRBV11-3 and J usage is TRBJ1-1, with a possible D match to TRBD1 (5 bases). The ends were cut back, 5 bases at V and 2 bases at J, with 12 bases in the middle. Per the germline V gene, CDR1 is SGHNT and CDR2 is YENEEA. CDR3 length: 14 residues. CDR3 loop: CASSLGTANTEAFF. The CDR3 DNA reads TGTGCCAGCAGCCTCGGGACGGCCAACACTGAAGCTTTCTTT.

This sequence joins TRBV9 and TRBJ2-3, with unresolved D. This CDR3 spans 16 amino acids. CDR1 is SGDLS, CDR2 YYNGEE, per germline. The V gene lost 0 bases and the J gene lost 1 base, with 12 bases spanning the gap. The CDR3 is CASSVGRVGGTDTQYF. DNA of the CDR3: TGTGCCAGCAGCGTAGGAAGGGTTGGGGGCACAGATACGCAGTATTTT. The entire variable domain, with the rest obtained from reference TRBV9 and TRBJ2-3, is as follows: DSGVTQTPKHLITATGQRVTLRCSPRSGDLSVYWYQQSLDQGLQFLIQYYNGEERAKGNILERFSAQQFPDLHSELNLSSLELGDSALYFCASSVGRVGGTDTQYFGPGTRLTVL.

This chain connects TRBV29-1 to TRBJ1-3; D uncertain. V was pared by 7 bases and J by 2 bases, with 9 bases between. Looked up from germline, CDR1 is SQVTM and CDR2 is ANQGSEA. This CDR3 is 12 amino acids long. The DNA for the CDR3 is TGCAGCGGCTACGGGCCTGGAAACACCATATATTTT. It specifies CSGYGPGNTIYF.

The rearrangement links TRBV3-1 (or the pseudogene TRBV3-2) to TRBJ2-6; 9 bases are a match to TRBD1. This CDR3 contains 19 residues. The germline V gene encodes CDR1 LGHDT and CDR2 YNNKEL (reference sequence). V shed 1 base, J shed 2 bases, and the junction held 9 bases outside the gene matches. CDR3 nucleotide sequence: TGTGCCAGCAGCCAAGGCCTAGGGACAGGGCAGGCTGGGGCCAACGTCCTGACTTTC. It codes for CASSQGLGTGQAGANVLTF.

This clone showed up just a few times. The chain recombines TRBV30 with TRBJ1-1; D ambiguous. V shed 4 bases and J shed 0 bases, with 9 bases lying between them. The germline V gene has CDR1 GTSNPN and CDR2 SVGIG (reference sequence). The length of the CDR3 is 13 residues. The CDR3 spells CAWKDGMNTEAFF. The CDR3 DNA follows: TGTGCCTGGAAGGACGGCATGAACACTGAAGCTTTCTTT.

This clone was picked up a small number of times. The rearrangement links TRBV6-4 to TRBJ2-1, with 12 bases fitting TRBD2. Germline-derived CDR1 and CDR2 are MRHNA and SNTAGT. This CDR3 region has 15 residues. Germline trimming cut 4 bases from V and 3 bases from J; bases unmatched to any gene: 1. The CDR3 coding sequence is TGTGCCAGCAGTGGACTAGCGGGAGACTACAATGAGCAGTTCTTC. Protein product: CASSGLAGDYNEQFF.

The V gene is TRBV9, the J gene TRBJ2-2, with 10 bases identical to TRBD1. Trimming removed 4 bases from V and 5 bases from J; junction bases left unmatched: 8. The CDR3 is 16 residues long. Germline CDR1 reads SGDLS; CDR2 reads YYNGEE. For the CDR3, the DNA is TGTGCCAGCAGCACATCCGGGACAGGGGTTACCGGGGAGCTGTTTTTT. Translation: CASSTSGTGVTGELFF.

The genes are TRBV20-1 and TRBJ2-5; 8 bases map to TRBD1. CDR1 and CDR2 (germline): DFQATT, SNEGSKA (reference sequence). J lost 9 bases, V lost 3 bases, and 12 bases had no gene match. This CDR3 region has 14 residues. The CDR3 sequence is CSASSRDRRLAQYF. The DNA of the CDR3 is TGCAGTGCTAGTTCCCGGGACAGGCGTCTGGCCCAGTACTTC.

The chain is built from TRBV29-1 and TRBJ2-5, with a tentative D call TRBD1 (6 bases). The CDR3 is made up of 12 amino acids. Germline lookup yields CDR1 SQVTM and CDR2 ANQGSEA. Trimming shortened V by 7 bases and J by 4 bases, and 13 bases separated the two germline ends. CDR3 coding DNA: TGCAGCGATTTACAGGGCTCAGAGACCCAGTACTTC. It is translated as CSDLQGSETQYF.

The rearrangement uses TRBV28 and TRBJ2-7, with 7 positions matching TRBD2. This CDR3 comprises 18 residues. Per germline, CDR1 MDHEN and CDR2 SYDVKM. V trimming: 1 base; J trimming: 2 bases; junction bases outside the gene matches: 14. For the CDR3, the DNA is TGTGCCAGCAGTTTATCCCGGGACTATAACCCAGAAACCTACGAGCAGTACTTC. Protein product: CASSLSRDYNPETYEQYF.

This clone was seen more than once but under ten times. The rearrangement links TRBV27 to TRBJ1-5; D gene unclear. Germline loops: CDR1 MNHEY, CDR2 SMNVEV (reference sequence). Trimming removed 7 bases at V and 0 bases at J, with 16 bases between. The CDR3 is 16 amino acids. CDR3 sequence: CASKFAAAYSNQPQHF. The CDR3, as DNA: TGTGCCAGCAAATTTGCGGCAGCTTATAGCAATCAGCCCCAGCATTTT.

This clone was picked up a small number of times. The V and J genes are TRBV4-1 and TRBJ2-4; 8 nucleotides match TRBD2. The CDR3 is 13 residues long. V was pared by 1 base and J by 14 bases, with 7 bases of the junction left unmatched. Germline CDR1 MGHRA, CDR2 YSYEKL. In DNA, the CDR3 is TGCGCCAGCAGCCAAGTCCCTGGGACTAGGGAGTACTTC. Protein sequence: CASSQVPGTREYF.

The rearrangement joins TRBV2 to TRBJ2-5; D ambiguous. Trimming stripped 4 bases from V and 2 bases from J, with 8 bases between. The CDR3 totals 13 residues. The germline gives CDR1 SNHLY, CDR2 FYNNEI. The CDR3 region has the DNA TGTGCCAGCAGTGGTGTCGCACAAGAGACCCAGTACTTC. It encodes CASSGVAQETQYF.

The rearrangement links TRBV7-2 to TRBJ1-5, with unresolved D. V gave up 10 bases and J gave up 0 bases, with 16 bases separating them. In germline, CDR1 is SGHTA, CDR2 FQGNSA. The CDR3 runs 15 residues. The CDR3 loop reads CATNLDGSSNQPQHF. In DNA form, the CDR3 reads TGTGCCACCAACCTAGACGGATCTAGCAATCAGCCCCAGCATTTT.